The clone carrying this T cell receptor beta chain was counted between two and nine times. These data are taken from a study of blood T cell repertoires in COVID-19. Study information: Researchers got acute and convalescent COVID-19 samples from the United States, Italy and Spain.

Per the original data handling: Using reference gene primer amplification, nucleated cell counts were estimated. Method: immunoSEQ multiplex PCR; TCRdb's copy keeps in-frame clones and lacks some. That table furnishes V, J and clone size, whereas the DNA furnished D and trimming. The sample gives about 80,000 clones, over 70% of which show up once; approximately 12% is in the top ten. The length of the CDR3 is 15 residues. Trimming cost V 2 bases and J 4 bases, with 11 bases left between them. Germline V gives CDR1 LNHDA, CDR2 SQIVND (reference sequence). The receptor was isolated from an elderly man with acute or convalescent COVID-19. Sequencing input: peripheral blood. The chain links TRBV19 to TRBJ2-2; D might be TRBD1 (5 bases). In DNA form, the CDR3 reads TGTGCCAGTAGTATAAAGGGGCAGGGCACCGGGGAGCTGTTTTTT. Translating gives CASSIKGQGTGELFF. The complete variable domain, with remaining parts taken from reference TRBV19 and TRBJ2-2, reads DGGITQSPKYLFRKEGQNVTLSCEQNLNHDAMYWYRQDPGQGLRLIYYSQIVNDFQKGDIAEGYSVSREKKESFPLTVTSAQKNPTAFYLCASSIKGQGTGELFFGEGSRLTVL.